This TCR beta chain originates from a study of cytomegalovirus exposure and HLA in healthy donors. Study background: A subsequent analysis reported that the roughly 130 validation repertoires were produced on the same platform that had also been used for the roughly 700 first-cohort repertoires. Notes on the study in general: Reports showed the classifier diagnosing cytomegalovirus status with high specificity and sensitivity. Among TCR beta chains, those listed as cytomegalovirus-associated numbered about 160.

Clones were sequenced by immunoSEQ multiplex PCR, and TCRdb holds only the in-frame ones, with some missing. The sample gives around 400,000 clones, just over 85% of which show up once; over 0.75% is in the top ten. Trimming took 8 bases from V and 0 from J, leaving 11 bases between them. Germline assignment: CDR1 SNHLY and CDR2 FYNNEI. The CDR3 runs 14 residues. Points on this clone: Its antigen remains unidentified.

The donors were in the approximately 130-subject validation cohort, distinct from the approximately 700-subject first cohort. The sample was PBMCs. This clonotype originated in a woman aged 18 to 35 in good health and CMV-seronegative. The chain recombines TRBV2 with TRBJ2-1; possible D gene TRBD1, 6 bases. CDR3 coding DNA: TGTGCCAGCCTTGGACAGAGCTCCTACAATGAGCAGTTCTTC. Amino acid sequence: CASLGQSSYNEQFF. The whole variable domain, remainder taken from reference TRBV2 and TRBJ2-1, is EPEVTQTPSHQVTQMGQEVILRCVPISNHLYFYWYRQILGQKVEFLVSFYNNEISEKSEIFDDQFSVERPDGSNFTLKIRSTKLEDSAMYFCASLGQSSYNEQFFGPGTRLTVL.